This TCR beta chain was documented in a study of blood T cell repertoires in COVID-19. Across the study: Material from acute and convalescent COVID-19 was sourced from the United States, Italy and Spain. T cells, B-cell-depleted T cells, or PBMCs supplied cDNA or gDNA.

Original analysis: Estimation of nucleated cell counts was performed using reference gene primer amplification. Repertoires were generated with immunoSEQ multiplex PCR, while TCRdb's copy carries only in-frame clones and drops some. D and trimming were read from the DNA, whereas the V and J calls and clone size are those reported in that table. The data show about 410,000 clones, roughly 89% seen once. The V gene lost 7 bases and the J gene lost 6 bases, with 15 bases spanning the gap. The CDR3 totals 13 residues. The germline V gene has CDR1 MNHEY and CDR2 SVGAGI. This TCR was recovered from a young woman with active or convalescent COVID-19. The source material was peripheral blood. The rearrangement links TRBV6-5 to TRBJ1-2, with a tentative D call TRBD1 (5 bases). CDR3 loop: CASTTDWGDGYTF. The CDR3 bases are TGTGCCAGCACTACAGACTGGGGGGATGGCTACACCTTC.